The rows below give T cell receptor beta chains drawn from one sample of a study of blood T cell repertoires in COVID-19. Sequencing was performed with immunoSEQ multiplex PCR; in TCRdb, only in-frame clones are kept and a portion is missing. The repertoire consists of some 120,000 clones, with about 81% occurring once and the leading ten covering roughly a sixth. The specimen sequenced was peripheral blood. All receptors derive from a man aged 30 to 45 with COVID-19, enrolled during active disease. Each CDR3 is given with its conserved first and last residue. Each record gives: V gene, J gene, CDR3 length, CDR3 protein.

>TRBV10-3|TRBJ2-5|13
CAISGTGQETQYF
>TRBV7-3|TRBJ2-2|13
CASRMTVTGELFF
>TRBV30|TRBJ2-3|13
CAWSAVFEDTQYF
>TRBV5-1|TRBJ2-7|14
CASSGTGVNYEQYF
>TRBV30|TRBJ2-7|16
CAWSVPRTERPYEQYF
>TRBV4-3|TRBJ2-6|16
CASSQRTGSGANVLTF
>TRBV10-3|TRBJ2-7|16
CAISYPLAGGLYEQYF
>TRBV7-2|TRBJ2-2|16
CASSLAPGPRAGELFF
>TRBV11-3|TRBJ2-6|15
CASSAQGTGANVLTF
>TRBV7-9|TRBJ1-1|14
CASSTNRGRTEAFF
>TRBV6-1|TRBJ1-3|15
CASSQSADRGNTIYF
>TRBV5-1|TRBJ2-2|15
CASSPEVPGTGELFF
>TRBV5-6|TRBJ1-4|15
CASSFAGTGREKLFF
>TRBV15|TRBJ1-4|16
CATSRDLGTGVEKLFF
>TRBV5-1|TRBJ2-2|19
CASSSPPTSGRRNTGELFF
>TRBV9|TRBJ2-5|15
CASSTLTSGAETQYF
>TRBV27|TRBJ2-1|14
CASSLTSGDNEQFF
>TRBV6-5|TRBJ2-1|15
CASSLLAGGLGEQFF
>TRBV7-8|TRBJ1-2|13
CASSLTGSDGYTF
>TRBV7-6|TRBJ1-3|16
CASSLRQGVTGNTIYF
>TRBV3-1/TRBV3-2|TRBJ2-1|15
CASSQWLAGGNEQFF
>TRBV19|TRBJ1-1|14
CARPRGRMNTEAFF
>TRBV7-2|TRBJ2-1|14
CASSLGLSYNEQFF
>TRBV9|TRBJ2-1|15
CASSVASVSYNEQFF
>TRBV19|TRBJ1-1|14
CASRLTGLNTEAFF
>TRBV2|TRBJ2-2|14
CASTPGSATGELFF
>TRBV7-9|TRBJ2-5|15
CASSLGLAESETQYF